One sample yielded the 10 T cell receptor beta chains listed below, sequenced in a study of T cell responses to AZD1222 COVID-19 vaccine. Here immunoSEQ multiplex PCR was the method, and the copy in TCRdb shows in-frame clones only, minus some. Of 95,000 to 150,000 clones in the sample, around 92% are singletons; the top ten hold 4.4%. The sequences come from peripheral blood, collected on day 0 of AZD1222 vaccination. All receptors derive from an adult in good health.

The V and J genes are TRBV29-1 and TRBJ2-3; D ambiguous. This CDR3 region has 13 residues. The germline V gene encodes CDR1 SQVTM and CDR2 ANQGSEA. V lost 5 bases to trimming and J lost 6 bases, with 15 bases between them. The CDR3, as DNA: TGCAGCGTTTCCTATTCGATGAAGGATACGCAGTATTTT. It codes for CSVSYSMKDTQYF.

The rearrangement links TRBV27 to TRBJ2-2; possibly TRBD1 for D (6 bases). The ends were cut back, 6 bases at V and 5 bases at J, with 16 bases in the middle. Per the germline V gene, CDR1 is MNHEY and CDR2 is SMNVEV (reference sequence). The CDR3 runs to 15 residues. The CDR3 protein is CASSRKGQGTGELFF. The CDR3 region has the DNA TGTGCCAGCAGCCGTAAGGGGCAGGGGACCGGGGAGCTGTTTTTT.

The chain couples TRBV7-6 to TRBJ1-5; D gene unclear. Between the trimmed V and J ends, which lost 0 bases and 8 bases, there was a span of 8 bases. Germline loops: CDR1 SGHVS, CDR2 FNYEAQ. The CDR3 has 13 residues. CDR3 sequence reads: CASSLARAEPQHF. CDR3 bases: TGTGCCAGCAGCTTAGCTAGGGCAGAGCCCCAGCATTTT. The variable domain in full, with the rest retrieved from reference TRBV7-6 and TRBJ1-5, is GAGVSQSPRYKVTKRGQDVALRCDPISGHVSLYWYRQALGQGPEFLTYFNYEAQQDKSGLPNDRFSAERPEGSISTLTIQRTEQRDSAMYRCASSLARAEPQHFGDGTRLSIL.

CDR3 in amino acids: CASSPVGQGPYEQYF. As DNA, the CDR3 is TGTGCCAGCAGCCCTGTCGGGCAGGGCCCCTACGAGCAGTACTTC. The chain joins TRBV13 to TRBJ2-7; possible D gene TRBD1, 5 bases. The CDR3 length is 15 residues. Per the germline V gene, CDR1 is PRHDT and CDR2 is FYEKMQ (reference sequence). V lost 5 bases, J lost 2 bases, and 16 bases lay in between.

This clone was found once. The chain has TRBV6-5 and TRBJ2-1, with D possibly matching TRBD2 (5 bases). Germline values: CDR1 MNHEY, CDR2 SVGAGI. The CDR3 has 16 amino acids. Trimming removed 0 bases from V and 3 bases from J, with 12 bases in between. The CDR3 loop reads CASSYSLTRNYNEQFF. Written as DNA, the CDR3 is TGTGCCAGCAGTTACTCGTTAACTAGGAACTACAATGAGCAGTTCTTC.

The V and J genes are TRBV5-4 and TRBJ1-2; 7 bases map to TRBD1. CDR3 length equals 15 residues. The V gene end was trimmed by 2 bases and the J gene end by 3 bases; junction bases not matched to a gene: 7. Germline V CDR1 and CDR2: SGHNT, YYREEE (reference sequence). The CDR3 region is CASSFGGQAHYGYTF. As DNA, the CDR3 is TGTGCCAGCAGCTTTGGAGGACAGGCCCACTATGGCTACACCTTC.

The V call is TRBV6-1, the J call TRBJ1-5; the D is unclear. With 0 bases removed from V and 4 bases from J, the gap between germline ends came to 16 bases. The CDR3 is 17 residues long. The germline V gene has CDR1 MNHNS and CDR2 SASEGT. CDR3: CASSEATGGRSNQPQHF. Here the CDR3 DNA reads TGTGCCAGCAGTGAAGCCACGGGTGGCCGTAGTAATCAGCCCCAGCATTTT.

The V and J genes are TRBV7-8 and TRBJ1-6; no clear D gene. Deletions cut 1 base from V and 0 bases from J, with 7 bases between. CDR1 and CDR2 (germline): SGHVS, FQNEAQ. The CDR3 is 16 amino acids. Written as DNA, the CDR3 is TGTGCCAGCAGCTTAGAGGGTTTCTCCTATAATTCACCCCTCCACTTT. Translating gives CASSLEGFSYNSPLHF. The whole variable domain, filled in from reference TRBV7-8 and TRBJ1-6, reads GAGVSQSPRYKVAKRGQDVALRCDPISGHVSLFWYQQALGQGPEFLTYFQNEAQLDKSGLPSDRFFAERPEGSVSTLKIQRTQQEDSAVYLCASSLEGFSYNSPLHFGNGTRLTVT.

CDR3 sequence: CASSISSGGYETQYF. For the CDR3, the DNA is TGTGCCAGTAGTATATCTAGCGGGGGTTATGAGACCCAGTACTTC. The genes are TRBV19 and TRBJ2-5; 10 bases match TRBD2. CDR1 is LNHDA and CDR2 is SQIVND in the germline V gene (reference sequence). With 2 bases clipped from V and 5 bases from J, the junction kept 5 bases outside the gene matches. CDR3 length equals 15 residues.

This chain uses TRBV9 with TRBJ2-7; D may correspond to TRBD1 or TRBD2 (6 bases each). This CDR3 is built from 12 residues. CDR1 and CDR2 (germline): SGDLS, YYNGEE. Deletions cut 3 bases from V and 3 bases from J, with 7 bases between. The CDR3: CASSEGGYEQYF. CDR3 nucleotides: TGTGCCAGCAGCGAGGGGGGCTACGAGCAGTACTTC. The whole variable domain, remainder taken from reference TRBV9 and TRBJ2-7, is DSGVTQTPKHLITATGQRVTLRCSPRSGDLSVYWYQQSLDQGLQFLIQYYNGEERAKGNILERFSAQQFPDLHSELNLSSLELGDSALYFCASSEGGYEQYFGPGTRLTVT.